This T cell receptor beta chain was retrieved from a study of blood T cell repertoires in COVID-19 (dated by TCRdb to about 2020). Background on the whole study: Samples from collaborators originated in the United States, Italy and Spain and spanned both the acute and convalescent phases of COVID-19. The material from the prospective study consisted of cDNA or gDNA derived from T cells, B-cell-depleted T cells, or PBMCs. Deeply sampled blood TCRbeta repertoires from subjects exposed to, actively infected with, or recovered from COVID-19 were included in the dataset. The repertoires were released in a freely available public database meant as a resource for research on the immune response to SARS-CoV-2. Samples were obtained from the ongoing ImmuneRACE study (first 160 participants) and from approximately 1,200 subjects provided by 6 global collaborators. Nearly every sample came with metadata listing a de-identified subject ID, COVID-19 status, age in years and sex. Where HLA class I and class II types were available, the types were taken from metadata supplied by the sample provider, not from assay-based typing.

TCRbeta CDR3 regions were amplified from genomic DNA using the immunoSEQ Assay, a bias-controlled multiplex PCR. The authors processed their data as follows. The number of nucleated cells in each sample was estimated by amplification of reference gene primers within the assay. To quantify the absolute abundance of each unique TCRbeta CDR3 rearrangement, sequence reads were collapsed and filtered. Productive Simpson clonality was computed per sample as the square root of Simpson's diversity index over productive rearrangements. TCRdb obtained this table from immuneACCESS and retained in-frame rearrangements with V and J assigned. These tables miss some clones; where compared with another copy, unresolved V genes account for less than half of the shortfall, and the remainder is unexplained. D and trimming come from the DNA, and the V and J calls and clone size come from that table. In all, the sample holds more than 110,000 clones, and about 90% of those were seen once. The ten largest clonotypes hold roughly a tenth of the sample.

What the study reported, not specific to this receptor: Clinical and demographic metadata were provided uncurated, with the amount varying by source and participant.

CDR1 and CDR2 are read off the germline V gene as MDHEN and SYDVKM. Deletion took 6 bases off V and 4 bases off J, with a span of 11 bases between the germline ends. Reading from cysteine to phenylalanine, the CDR3 counts 13 amino acids. The read is trimmed to its CDR3 DNA, 39 bases read in frame from base 1. Each collaborating institution followed its own protocols to collect whole blood in K2EDTA tubes. Collaborator samples were shipped for TCRbeta analysis as frozen whole blood, isolated PBMCs, or DNA extracted from either sample type. On this clone itself: No cognate antigen has been identified for it. The sample holds no much larger clone one base away, and base qualities are not on file.

The chain is made from TRBV28 and TRBJ2-3; a tentative D match to TRBD2 spans 6 bases. The clonotype comes from a man aged 45 to 65 with active or convalescent COVID-19. The sequenced sample was peripheral blood. CDR3 reads: CASSPGTPDTQYF. The DNA sequence is TGTGCCAGCAGCCCCGGGACTCCAGATACGCAGTATTTT.